This T cell receptor (beta chain) appears in the sequencing data of a study of chemoradiotherapy in HPV16-positive cancers. Concerning this clone: At one boundary the junction diverges from the germline segment, which might be a read error.

The germline gives CDR1 MNHNY, CDR2 SVGAGI (reference sequence). The CDR3 is 13 amino acids. TCRdb's table, derived via immunoSEQ multiplex PCR, lists solely in-frame clones and lacks some. This sample has some 4,200 clones, with approximately 71% found just once. The gene calls are TRBV6-6 and TRBJ1-1; TRBD1 matches at 11 bases. Collection of the sample occurred from a patient who underwent chemoradiotherapy. This receptor was taken from a human donor with HPV-associated anogenital cancer. The CDR3 is CASSYSGQGELRF. CDR3 bases: TGTGCCAGCAGTTACTCGGGACAGGGGGAACTCAGGTTT.